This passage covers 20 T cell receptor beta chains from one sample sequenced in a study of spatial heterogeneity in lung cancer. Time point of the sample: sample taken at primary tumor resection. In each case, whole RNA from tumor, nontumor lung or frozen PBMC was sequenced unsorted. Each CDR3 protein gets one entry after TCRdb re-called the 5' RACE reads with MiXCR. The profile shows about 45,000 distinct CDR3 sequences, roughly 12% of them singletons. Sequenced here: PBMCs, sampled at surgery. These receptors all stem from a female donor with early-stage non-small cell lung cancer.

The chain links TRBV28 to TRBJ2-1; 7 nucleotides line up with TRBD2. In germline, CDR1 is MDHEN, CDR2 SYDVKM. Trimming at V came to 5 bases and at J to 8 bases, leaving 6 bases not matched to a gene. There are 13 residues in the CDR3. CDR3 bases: TGTGCCAGCAGTGGGACTAACTGGGATGAGCAGTTCTTC. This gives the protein CASSGTNWDEQFF.

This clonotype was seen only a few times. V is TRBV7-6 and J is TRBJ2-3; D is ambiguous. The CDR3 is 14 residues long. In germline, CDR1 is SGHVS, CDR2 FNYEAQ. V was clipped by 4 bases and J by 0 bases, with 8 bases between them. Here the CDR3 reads CASSSTSSTDTQYF. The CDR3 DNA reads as TGTGCCAGCAGCTCGACATCTAGCACAGATACGCAGTATTTT. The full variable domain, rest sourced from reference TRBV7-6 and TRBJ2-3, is GAGVSQSPRYKVTKRGQDVALRCDPISGHVSLYWYRQALGQGPEFLTYFNYEAQQDKSGLPNDRFSAERPEGSISTLTIQRTEQRDSAMYRCASSSTSSTDTQYFGPGTRLTVL.

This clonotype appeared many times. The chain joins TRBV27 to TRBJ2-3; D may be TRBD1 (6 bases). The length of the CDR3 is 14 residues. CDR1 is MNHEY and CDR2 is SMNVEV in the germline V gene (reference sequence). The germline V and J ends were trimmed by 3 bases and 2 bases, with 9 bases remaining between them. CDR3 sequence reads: CASSLRQVTDTQYF. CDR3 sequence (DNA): TGTGCCAGCAGTTTGCGACAGGTCACAGATACGCAGTATTTT.

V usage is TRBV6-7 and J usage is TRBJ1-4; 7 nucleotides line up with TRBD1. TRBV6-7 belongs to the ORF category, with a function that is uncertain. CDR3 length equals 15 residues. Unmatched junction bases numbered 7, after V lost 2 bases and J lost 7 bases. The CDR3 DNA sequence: TGTGCCAGCAGTTACCCCGACAGGGATTGTGAAAAACTGTTTTTT. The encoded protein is CASSYPDRDCEKLFF.

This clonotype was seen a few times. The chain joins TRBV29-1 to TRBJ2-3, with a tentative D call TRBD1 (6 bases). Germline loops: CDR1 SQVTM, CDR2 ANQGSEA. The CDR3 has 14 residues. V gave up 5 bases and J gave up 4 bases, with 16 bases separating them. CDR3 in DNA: TGCAGCGTTTCAGAGGGGGATTGGGCAGATACGCAGTATTTT. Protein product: CSVSEGDWADTQYF.

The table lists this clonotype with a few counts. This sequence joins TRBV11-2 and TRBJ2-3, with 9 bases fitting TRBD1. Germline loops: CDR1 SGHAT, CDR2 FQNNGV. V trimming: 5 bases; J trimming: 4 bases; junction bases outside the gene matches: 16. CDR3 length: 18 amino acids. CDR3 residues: CASSPGTGLLLRADTQYF. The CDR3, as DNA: TGTGCCAGCAGCCCCGGGACAGGGTTACTCCTCCGGGCAGATACGCAGTATTTT.

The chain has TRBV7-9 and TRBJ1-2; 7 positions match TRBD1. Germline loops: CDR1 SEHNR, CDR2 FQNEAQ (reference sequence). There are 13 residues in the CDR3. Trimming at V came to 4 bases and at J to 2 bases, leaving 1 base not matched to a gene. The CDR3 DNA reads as TGTGCCAGCAGCTCACAGGGGAACTATGGCTACACCTTC. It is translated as CASSSQGNYGYTF.

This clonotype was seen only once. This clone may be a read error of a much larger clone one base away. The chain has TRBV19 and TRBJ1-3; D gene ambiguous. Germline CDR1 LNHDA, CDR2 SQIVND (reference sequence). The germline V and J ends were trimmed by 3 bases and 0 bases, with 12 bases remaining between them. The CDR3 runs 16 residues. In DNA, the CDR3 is TGTGCCAGTAGTATGCGGCAGACCAACTCTGGAAACACCATATATTTT. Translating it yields CASSMRQTNSGNTIYF.

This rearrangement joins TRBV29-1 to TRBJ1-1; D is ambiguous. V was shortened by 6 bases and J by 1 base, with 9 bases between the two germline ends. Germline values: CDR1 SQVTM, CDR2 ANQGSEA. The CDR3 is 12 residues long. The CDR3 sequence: CSVAFKNTEAFF. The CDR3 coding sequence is TGCAGCGTCGCCTTCAAGAACACTGAAGCTTTCTTT.

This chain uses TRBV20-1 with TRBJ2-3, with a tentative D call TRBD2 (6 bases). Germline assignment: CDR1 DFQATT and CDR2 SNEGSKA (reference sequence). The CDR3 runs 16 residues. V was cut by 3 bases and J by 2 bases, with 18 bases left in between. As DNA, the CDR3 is TGCAGTGCTAGGGCCCCCGAGACTAGAAACACAGATACGCAGTATTTT. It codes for CSARAPETRNTDTQYF.

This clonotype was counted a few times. CDR3 nucleotides: TGTGCCAGCAGATATAGCGGGGGTGCCGAGCAGTACTTC. Translating it yields CASRYSGGAEQYF. The chain is built from TRBV27 and TRBJ2-7, with TRBD2 identical over 9 bases. V lost 6 bases and J lost 6; bases outside the gene matches: 6. In germline, CDR1 is MNHEY, CDR2 SMNVEV (reference sequence). This CDR3 spans 13 amino acids.

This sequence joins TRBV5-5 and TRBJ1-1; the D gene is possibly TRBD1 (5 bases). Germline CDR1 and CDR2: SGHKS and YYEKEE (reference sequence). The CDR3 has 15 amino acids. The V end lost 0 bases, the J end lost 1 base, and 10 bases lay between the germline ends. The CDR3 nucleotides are TGTGCCAGCAGCTTGGTGGGGCCGGGGAACACTGAAGCTTTCTTT. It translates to CASSLVGPGNTEAFF.

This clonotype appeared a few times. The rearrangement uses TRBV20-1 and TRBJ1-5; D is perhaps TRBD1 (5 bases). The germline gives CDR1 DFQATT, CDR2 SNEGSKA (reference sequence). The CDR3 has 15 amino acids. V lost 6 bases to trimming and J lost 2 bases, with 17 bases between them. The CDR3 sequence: CSAKDGGVGNQPQHF. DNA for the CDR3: TGCAGTGCCAAAGACGGGGGAGTCGGCAATCAGCCCCAGCATTTT.

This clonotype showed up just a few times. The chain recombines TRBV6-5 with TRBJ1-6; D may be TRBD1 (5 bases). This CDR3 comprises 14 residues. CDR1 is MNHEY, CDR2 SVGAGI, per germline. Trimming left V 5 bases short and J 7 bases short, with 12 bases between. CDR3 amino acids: CASSTLGVNSPLHF. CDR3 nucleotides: TGTGCCAGCAGTACCCTAGGGGTGAATTCACCCCTCCACTTT.

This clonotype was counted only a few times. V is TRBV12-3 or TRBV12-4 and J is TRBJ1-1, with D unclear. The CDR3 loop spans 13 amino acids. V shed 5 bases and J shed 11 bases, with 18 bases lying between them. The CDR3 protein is CASSAGEGVRAFF. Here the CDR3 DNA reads TGTGCCAGCAGTGCTGGGGAGGGCGTAAGGGCTTTCTTT.

The CDR3 DNA sequence: TGTGCCAGCAGTTACATTTCGGGACTAGCGGGGGGGCGGTCCTACAATGAGCAGTTCTTC. Translated: CASSYISGLAGGRSYNEQFF. The V call is TRBV6-6, the J call TRBJ2-1, with 16 bases identical to TRBD2. Germline V gene sequence: CDR1 MNHNY, CDR2 SVGAGI (reference sequence). The CDR3 is made up of 20 amino acids. J gave up 1 base and V 2 bases, and 8 bases lay outside the gene matches.

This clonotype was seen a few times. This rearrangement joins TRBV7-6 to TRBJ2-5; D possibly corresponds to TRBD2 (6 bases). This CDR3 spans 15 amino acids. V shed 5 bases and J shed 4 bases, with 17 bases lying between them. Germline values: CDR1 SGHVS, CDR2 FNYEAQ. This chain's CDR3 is CASSDSGTALETQYF. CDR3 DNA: TGTGCCAGCAGCGACTCCGGGACTGCGCTAGAGACCCAGTACTTC.

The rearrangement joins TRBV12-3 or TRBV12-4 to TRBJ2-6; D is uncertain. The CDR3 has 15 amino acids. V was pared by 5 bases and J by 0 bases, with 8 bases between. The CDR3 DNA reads TGTGCCAGCAGTCGGGTCAACTCTGGGGCCAACGTCCTGACTTTC. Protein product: CASSRVNSGANVLTF.

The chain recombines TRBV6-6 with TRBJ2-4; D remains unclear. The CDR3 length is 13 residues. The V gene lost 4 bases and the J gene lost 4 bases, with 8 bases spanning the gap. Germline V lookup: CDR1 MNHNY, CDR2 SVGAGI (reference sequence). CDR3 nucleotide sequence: TGTGCCAGCAGTTCCCAACAGAAAAACATTCAGTACTTC. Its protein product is CASSSQQKNIQYF.

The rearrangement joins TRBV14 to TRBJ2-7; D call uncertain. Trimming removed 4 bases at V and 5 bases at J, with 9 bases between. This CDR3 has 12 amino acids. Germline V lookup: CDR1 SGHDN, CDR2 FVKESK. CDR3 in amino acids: CASSPYFNEQYF. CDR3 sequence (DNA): TGTGCCAGCAGCCCTTATTTCAACGAGCAGTACTTC.